Given below is one T cell receptor beta chain in context. Its antigen target is currently unknown. Within one base of it there is no much larger clone, and no base qualities were kept. Patients with a history of autoimmune disease or receiving systemic immunosuppression were excluded from the trial. Peripheral blood for TCR sequencing was collected from all dose cohorts at baseline, on cycle 4 day 1, and on cycle 7 day 1. Samples came from an open-label, multicenter, first-in-human phase I dose-escalation trial of ivuxolimab. Adults with locally advanced or metastatic head and neck squamous cell, hepatocellular, melanoma or renal cell carcinoma were enrolled in the trial. Before TCR sequencing, CD4+ T cells and CD8+ T cells were sorted from peripheral blood as separate populations. From cysteine to phenylalanine, the CDR3 is 13 amino acids long. Only CDR3 DNA is held: 39 bases, read in frame from base 1. Unmatched junction bases come to 2, with V trimmed by 6 bases and J by 3 bases. In the germline V gene (reference sequence), CDR1 corresponds to LNHDA and CDR2 to SQIVND.

The data were taken from a study of OX40 agonist ivuxolimab in advanced cancers. Regarding the study in general: Ivuxolimab was an agonistic, fully human IgG2 monoclonal antibody directed against OX40 (CD134), a costimulatory receptor. Prior anti-PD-1, anti-PD-L1 or anti-CTLA-4 therapy was permitted, and checkpoint inhibitors had been received by about 44% of dose-escalation patients. Three dose-escalation patients achieved partial responses, one with hepatocellular carcinoma and two with cutaneous melanoma. Intravenous ivuxolimab was administered to patients every 2 weeks at six dose levels: 0.01, 0.1, 0.3, 1.5, 3 and 10 mg/kg. The paper describes the monotherapy dose-escalation part (N ≈ 52 patients) of the phase I trial of ivuxolimab. Of the approximately 50 dose-escalation patients, hepatocellular carcinoma was present in around 20, melanoma in approximately 15, renal cell carcinoma in 9 and head and neck cancer in 9. The purpose of peripheral TCRbeta sequencing was to test whether ivuxolimab changed TCR sequence diversity and led to clonal T-cell expansion. In the dose-escalation cohort, approximately 80% of patients were male, and the mean age was around 65 years with a range of about 20 to 80. What the work shows at the level of the full study, not this receptor alone: After ivuxolimab, more expanded clones were found on average in CD8+ T cells than in CD4+ T cells. Clonal expansion of both CD4+ and CD8+ blood T cells was observed from baseline to week 6 at doses 0.1 to 3.0 mg/kg. In partial responders in the 0.1-3.0 mg/kg groups, normalized peripheral clonal expansion was found to be among the lowest, especially among CD8+ T cells. The antigen specificity of the clonally expanded peripheral T cells was not determined. Low levels of normalized T-cell clonal expansion were also seen in some nonresponding patients.

To sequence the TCRbeta CDR3 region, genomic DNA was isolated from the sorted cells. TCRbeta CDR3 regions were sequenced using the immunoSEQ Assay. The table was pulled from immuneACCESS by TCRdb, which kept in-frame rearrangements only. Such tables lose some clones; where checked, under half of the loss comes from unresolved V genes, and the rest has no known cause. Present in this sample are about 100,000 clones, about nine tenths of which were seen just once. The ten largest clones add up to approximately 0.34% of the sample. This receptor was identified in an adult with an advanced solid tumor such as melanoma, head and neck, liver or kidney cancer. The rearranged segments are TRBV19 and TRBJ1-5; 7 junctional bases match TRBD1. Here the sequenced sample was CD4+ or CD8+ T cells sorted from blood, taken in a trial of the OX40 agonist ivuxolimab. The CDR3 reads CASRGQFNQPQHF. The sequenced DNA: TGTGCCAGTAGGGGACAGTTCAATCAGCCCCAGCATTTT.